Below, one TCR beta chain is given with its context. This sample was included in a study of blood T cell repertoires in COVID-19. Study in general: Nucleic acid was either cDNA or gDNA, and it came from T cells, B-cell-depleted T cells, or PBMCs.

Trimming at V came to 1 base and at J to 4 bases, leaving 16 bases not matched to a gene. Germline assignment: CDR1 SGHDN and CDR2 FVKESK. The CDR3 sequence is 19 residues long. In the original workflow: The authors estimated nucleated cell counts from reference gene primer amplification. Libraries were prepared by immunoSEQ multiplex PCR; TCRdb keeps only in-frame clonotypes and omits some of them. Clone size and the V and J calls come from that table; the DNA yielded D and trimming. The sample holds around 100,000 clones, more than 85% seen once. The rearrangement uses TRBV14 and TRBJ2-3; 8 positions agree with TRBD2. The sequence came from a man younger than 30 with acute or convalescent COVID-19. The sample consisted of peripheral blood. This CDR3 is CASSQGASGSLKWADTQYF. The CDR3 region has the DNA TGTGCCAGCAGCCAAGGGGCAAGCGGGAGCTTGAAGTGGGCAGATACGCAGTATTTT.